This T cell receptor (beta chain) came from a study of vaccination and CD4 T cells after COVID-19. At the level of the study: Convalescent donors: six male, four female; seven Caucasian, two Asian, one multiracial, two Hispanic. Investigators drew the post-COVID samples a median around 100 days after diagnosis, with a range of 35 to 161.

Cultured CD4+ T cell DNA underwent sequencing with the Oncomine TCR Beta short-read assay. Via MiXCR, TCRdb re-called the PCR reads, giving one row per CDR3 protein. The table has roughly 20,000 distinct CDR3 sequences, 53% seen once. Stated treatment: roughly 10-day PBMC culture with coronavirus spike peptide pools or control peptides (ViraFEST assay). Each well held around 2 million PBMCs in IL-2 (roughly 10 IU/ml) medium with around 10 ug/ml peptide pools. With V trimmed by 0 bases and J by 5 bases, 7 bases remained unmatched. The V gene's germline CDR1 is MNHEY and CDR2 SVGAGI. The CDR3 extends over 15 amino acids. On this clonotype itself: Its antigen is currently unknown.

The source of this sequence is a human donor who had recovered from COVID-19. The V gene is TRBV6-5, the J gene TRBJ2-7, with 7 positions matching TRBD1. The starting material was CD4+ T cells from blood, cultured in vitro, obtained before SARS-CoV-2 vaccination. For the CDR3, the DNA is TGTGCCAGCAGTTACTCTTTGAACAGGGGTGACGAGCAGTACTTC. Protein: CASSYSLNRGDEQYF.